The clone carrying this TCR beta chain was picked up a small number of times. Its target is unknown. The CDR3 extends over 13 amino acids. The V and J ends lost 7 bases and 5 bases, in that order; junction bases with no gene match: 3. The entry originates in a study of T cell repertoires in cytomegalovirus infection. Study summary: Both a matching HLA type and CMV infection were indicated by public TCR beta signatures.

TCRdb re-derived calls from the reads in MiXCR, one entry per CDR3 protein. The repertoire holds about 500,000 distinct CDR3 sequences, with roughly a third as singletons. The chain joins TRBV12-3 or TRBV12-4 to TRBJ2-5, with 11 bases fitting TRBD2. Sequencing used cultured PBMCs, obtained from culture after CMV antigen stimulation. The TCR sequence derives from a human donor in good health (CMV status not recorded). Some clones in this sample may be carry-over from other donors' samples. CDR3 sequence reads: CASKLAGVETQYF. CDR3 bases: TGTGCCAGCAAACTAGCGGGAGTGGAGACCCAGTACTTC.